This TCR beta chain appears in the sequencing data of a study of PD-1 blockade in mismatch repair-deficient tumors (dated by TCRdb to the late 2010s). Some background on the complete study: Between September 2013 and September 2016, the trial enrolled around 89 consecutive patients with over nine mismatch repair-deficient cancer types, every one of whom had been previously treated and was progressing. Deep sequencing of TCR CDR3 regions was used to track tumor-associated T cell clones in peripheral blood of patients responding to PD-1 blockade. General conclusions and limits of the study: After pembrolizumab, tumor-resident clones, which were often undetectable in blood before treatment, expanded rapidly and then contracted, generally ahead of radiologic responses.

Library creation used the immunoSEQ multiplex PCR assay. The immuneACCESS repertoire file appears here via TCRdb, limited to in-frame rearrangements. These files lack a portion of the clones; in checked studies, under half of the deficit traces to unresolved V genes, and the cause of the others is not known. Recorded for this sample are under 20,000 clones; about four fifths of them occurred a single time. Less than 1.5% of the sample goes to the ten largest clones. About this clone: The clone's antigen remains unknown. The sample holds no much larger clone one base away, and base qualities are not on file.

Mismatch repair deficiency was established in every enrolled patient by polymerase chain reaction or immunohistochemistry. TCR sequencing was performed for a few patients who responded to pembrolizumab therapy. The phase II trial prospectively tested pembrolizumab PD-1 blockade in advanced mismatch repair-deficient cancers regardless of tissue of origin. Peripheral blood T cell samples were gathered serially, both before PD-1 blockade started and at multiple time points afterward. Blood sampling times were reported as weeks after the first pembrolizumab dose. The sample was PBMCs, taken 52 weeks after starting pembrolizumab. The receptor was derived from an adult with mismatch repair-deficient cancer.

The base sequence is TGTGCCAGTAGTATACAATCTAGCAGGACCTACAATGAGCAGTTCTTC. Its product reads: CASSIQSSRTYNEQFF. The V and J segments used are TRBV19 and TRBJ2-1; tentative D gene TRBD2, with 5 bases matching. Looking up the germline V gene (reference sequence) yields CDR1 LNHDA and CDR2 SQIVND. The germline ends are 13 bases apart after V is trimmed by 2 bases and J by 2 bases. Spanning cysteine to phenylalanine, the CDR3 consists of 16 amino acids. CDR3 DNA only is kept here, 48 bases in frame from base 1.